These T cell receptor beta chains were read from a single sample in a study of monozygotic twins with inflammatory bowel disease. TCRdb reprocessed the 5' RACE reads and reports one entry per CDR3 protein, with no DNA. The listing contains some 200,000 distinct CDR3 sequences. Sequenced material: blood. The origin of the receptors is a human donor with ulcerative colitis or Crohn's disease, or a healthy co-twin of an affected twin (not recorded which). The CDR3 runs from the conserved cysteine through the conserved F or W. Each record gives: J gene, V gene, CDR3 protein.

>TRBJ1-1|TRBV12-3/TRBV12-4
CASRSTGKGAEAFF
>TRBJ2-5|TRBV6-5
CASSYRQNGETQYF
>TRBJ2-2|TRBV3-1
CASTYSLAGELFF
>TRBJ2-7|TRBV18
CASSPHNRDGFVYEQYF
>TRBJ1-3|TRBV5-4
CASSSWTGTGNTIYF
>TRBJ2-1|TRBV29-1
CSAGDYNEQFF
>TRBJ2-3|TRBV20-1
CSANRDQRSDTQYF
>TRBJ1-6|TRBV5-1
CASSLAGDNSPLHF
>TRBJ2-2|TRBV20-1
CSASLPPGELFF
>TRBJ2-3|TRBV15
CATSRGQRTDTQYF
>TRBJ1-5|TRBV20-1
CSASGTGAFNQPQHF